This T cell receptor beta chain was retrieved from a study of blood T cells in healthy people across ages. Using a J-beta primer mix together with a sample-barcoded 5' primer, a second PCR was run for roughly 6 to 11 cycles. TCRdb re-called the 5' RACE reads through MiXCR, storing one row per CDR3 protein. Among roughly 1.5 million distinct CDR3 sequences listed, 35% to 45% were seen once. This CDR3 is built from 17 residues. J lost 2 bases, V lost 2 bases, and 2 bases had no gene match. The germline V gene has CDR1 MNHEY and CDR2 SVGAGI. Each donor's blood draw was around 9.1 milliliters of peripheral blood. In this sample, this clonotype turned up a few times.

This clonotype originated in a young woman in good health. The genes are TRBV6-5 and TRBJ2-3; 15 nucleotides align to TRBD2. Sequenced: blood. CDR3 protein: CASSYGTSGGPTDTQYF. CDR3 nucleotides: TGTGCCAGCAGTTACGGGACTAGCGGGGGGCCCACAGATACGCAGTATTTT.